The 17 T cell receptor beta chains in this list originate from one sample, sequenced in a study of blood T cell repertoires in COVID-19. The repertoire was sequenced with immunoSEQ multiplex PCR; TCRdb's copy has only in-frame clones and lacks some. The table records some 220,000 clones, roughly 80% of them present only once. The sequencing sample was made of peripheral blood. These receptors were obtained from a woman in her seventies with COVID-19, enrolled during active disease.

The V and J genes are TRBV7-8 and TRBJ2-1; TRBD2 matches 13 bases. Germline lookup yields CDR1 SGHVS and CDR2 FQNEAQ. J was trimmed by 7 bases and V by 5 bases; bases with no gene match: 8. The CDR3 covers 16 residues. The DNA of the CDR3 is TGTGCCAGCAGCCCCCAGTCGACTAGCGGGAGGAATGAGCAGTTCTTC. This codes for CASSPQSTSGRNEQFF.

The rearrangement joins TRBV6-6 to TRBJ1-5; 7 bases map to TRBD1. CDR3 length: 15 residues. The junction had 8 bases not matched to a gene; V was cut back by 5 bases and J by 4 bases. Germline-derived CDR1 and CDR2 are MNHNY and SVGAGI (reference sequence). The CDR3 reads CASSQAEGQNQPQHF. CDR3 nucleotide sequence: TGTGCCAGCAGTCAGGCGGAGGGACAGAATCAGCCCCAGCATTTT.

The gene calls are TRBV7-2 and TRBJ2-2; 8 positions match TRBD2. V lost 0 bases and J lost 0; bases outside the gene matches: 0. Germline V gene data show CDR1 as SGHTA and CDR2 as FQGNSA. The CDR3 covers 16 residues. The CDR3 protein is CASSLAGLANTGELFF. CDR3 coding DNA: TGTGCCAGCAGCTTAGCGGGACTAGCGAACACCGGGGAGCTGTTTTTT.

The CDR3 sequence is CASSFTVQGSYTF. The CDR3 nucleotides are TGTGCCAGCAGCTTCACTGTACAGGGAAGCTACACCTTC. The chain is built from TRBV7-9 and TRBJ1-2; TRBD1 is a possible D gene (6 bases). V dropped 3 bases and J dropped 9 bases, with 14 bases sitting between them. This CDR3 is built from 13 residues. Germline lookup yields CDR1 SEHNR and CDR2 FQNEAQ (reference sequence). Full variable domain (outside the CDR3, taken from reference TRBV7-9 and TRBJ1-2): DTGVSQNPRHKITKRGQNVTFRCDPISEHNRLYWYRQTLGQGPEFLTYFQNEAQLEKSRLLSDRFSAERPKGSFSTLEIQRTEQGDSAMYLCASSFTVQGSYTFGSGTRLTVV.

A single count supports this clone. The chain joins TRBV7-2 to TRBJ1-2, with D unresolved. Germline-derived CDR1 and CDR2 are SGHTA and FQGNSA. V was clipped by 4 bases and J by 4 bases, with 16 bases between them. The CDR3 totals 15 residues. In nucleotides, the CDR3 is TGTGCCAGCAGCTCATCAGTGGTTTCCTTCTATGGCTACACCTTC. Protein sequence: CASSSSVVSFYGYTF.

The table lists this clone with a count of one. The chain has TRBV28 and TRBJ1-5; TRBD1 agrees at 7 bases. Germline CDR1 and CDR2: MDHEN and SYDVKM. V lost 6 bases, J lost 6 bases, and 8 bases stayed unmatched. This CDR3 contains 14 residues. CDR3 protein: CASRDGQVGQPQHF. In nucleotides, the CDR3 is TGTGCCAGCAGGGATGGACAGGTGGGTCAGCCCCAGCATTTT.

The genes are TRBV5-4 and TRBJ1-2; D remains unclear. The CDR3 is 15 amino acids. V was trimmed by 0 bases and J by 0 bases, leaving 9 bases between them. In germline, CDR1 is SGHNT, CDR2 YYREEE (reference sequence). CDR3 nucleotides: TGTGCCAGCAGCTTGGGCGTGACTACTAACTATGGCTACACCTTC. The encoded protein is CASSLGVTTNYGYTF.

This chain connects TRBV11-2 to TRBJ1-3; 7 bases line up with TRBD1. CDR3 length: 16 residues. After removal of 4 bases from V and 0 bases from J, the junction contained 6 bases not matched to a gene. Germline V gene sequence: CDR1 SGHAT, CDR2 FQNNGV. In DNA form, the CDR3 reads TGTGCCAGCAGCTCAAGGGACAGAAGCTCTGGAAACACCATATATTTT. It codes for CASSSRDRSSGNTIYF.

This sequence joins TRBV24-1 and TRBJ1-2; 7 bases match TRBD1. Germline CDR1 and CDR2: KGHDR and SFDVKD. This CDR3 is 17 amino acids long. J was trimmed by 6 bases and V by 4 bases; bases with no gene match: 16. The CDR3 sequence: CATSDTTGFGLLHGYTF. Written as DNA, the CDR3 is TGTGCCACCAGTGACACGACAGGGTTCGGGTTATTGCATGGCTACACCTTC.

V is TRBV7-3 and J is TRBJ2-1, with unresolved D. V gave up 1 base and J gave up 10 bases, with 11 bases separating them. CDR3 length: 13 residues. From germline, CDR1 is SGHTA and CDR2 FQGTGA. As DNA, the CDR3 is TGTGCCAGCAGCTTAAGGGTCGGCGGAGAGCAGTTCTTC. Protein sequence: CASSLRVGGEQFF.

CDR3 amino acids: CASRRDSPNNEQFF. The CDR3 DNA follows: TGTGCCAGCAGGCGGGACAGCCCGAACAATGAGCAGTTCTTC. The rearrangement uses TRBV2 and TRBJ2-1; a weak D match, TRBD1 (7 bases). In germline, CDR1 is SNHLY, CDR2 FYNNEI. Trimming left V 6 bases short and J 5 bases short, with 14 bases between. There are 14 residues in the CDR3.

This chain joins TRBV3-1 (or the pseudogene TRBV3-2) and TRBJ1-2; TRBD1 is a possible D gene (6 bases). V was cut by 2 bases and J by 12 bases, with 16 bases left in between. Germline CDR1 reads LGHDT; CDR2 reads YNNKEL (reference sequence). This CDR3 is built from 13 residues. In DNA form, the CDR3 reads TGTGCCAGCAGCCAAACGAGGGGGGGCTTGGACACCTTC. Amino acids: CASSQTRGGLDTF.

V usage is TRBV6-2 or TRBV6-3 and J usage is TRBJ1-2, with D unclear. Germline lookup yields CDR1 MNHEY and CDR2 SVGEGT. V lost 0 bases, J lost 4 bases, and 3 bases lay in between. This CDR3 contains 12 residues. The CDR3 nucleotides read TGTGCCAGCAGTTACTCCCGCTATGGCTACACCTTC. Protein product: CASSYSRYGYTF.

This chain joins TRBV6-5 and TRBJ1-2; 8 bases map to TRBD1. V lost 6 bases and J lost 13; bases outside the gene matches: 13. From germline, CDR1 is MNHEY and CDR2 SVGAGI. The CDR3 runs 13 residues. DNA for the CDR3: TGTGCCAGCAGGGATATGAACAGGGGGTTGTGCACCTTC. Translated, it gives CASRDMNRGLCTF.

The chain recombines TRBV24-1 with TRBJ2-4; 8 bases agree with TRBD1. This CDR3 comprises 15 residues. V lost 4 bases, J lost 6 bases, and 7 bases stayed unmatched. Per germline, CDR1 KGHDR and CDR2 SFDVKD. In nucleotides, the CDR3 is TGTGCCACCAGTGACCCCAGGGGGCCGGGAAACATTCAGTACTTC. This sequence encodes CATSDPRGPGNIQYF.

The chain combines TRBV24-1 with TRBJ2-5; 7 bases match TRBD2. The junction had 7 bases not matched to a gene; V was cut back by 2 bases and J by 5 bases. The CDR3 runs to 15 residues. From germline, CDR1 is KGHDR and CDR2 SFDVKD. In DNA form, the CDR3 reads TGTGCCACCAGTGATTCTAGCGGCCCCGGGGAGACCCAGTACTTC. Amino acid sequence: CATSDSSGPGETQYF.

Only a few counts were recorded for this clone. The chain links TRBV6-5 to TRBJ2-7; 14 positions match TRBD2. The germline CDR1 and CDR2 sequences are MNHEY and SVGAGI. J lost 4 bases, V lost 7 bases, and 6 bases had no gene match. The CDR3 consists of 15 residues. CDR3 sequence reads: CASTPGLAGVYEQYF. DNA for the CDR3: TGTGCCAGCACTCCGGGACTAGCGGGAGTATACGAGCAGTACTTC.